Sequencing of this TCR beta chain was carried out in a study of early T cells in non-severe SARS-CoV-2 infection. Study context: With bulk RNA from unsorted whole blood as input, sequencing yielded unpaired chains.

This clonotype was counted ten times or more. The CDR3 consists of 15 residues. Per germline, CDR1 DFQATT and CDR2 SNEGSKA (reference sequence). The junction had 10 bases not matched to a gene; V was cut back by 6 bases and J by 4 bases. One entry per CDR3 protein, called by TCRdb with MiXCR from the 5' RACE reads. The sample includes about 48,000 distinct CDR3 sequences, around 5.2% of them seen just once. The sequence came from an adult who was a healthcare worker with PCR-confirmed SARS-CoV-2 infection or an uninfected control (not recorded which). The specimen sequenced was whole blood. The V call is TRBV20-1, the J call TRBJ2-7, with TRBD2 matching 12 bases. Here the CDR3 reads CSAPRMTSGSYEQYF. CDR3 sequence (DNA): TGCAGTGCCCCTAGGATGACTAGCGGGAGTTACGAGCAGTACTTC.